The 23 T cell receptor beta chains reported below all come from one sample, sequenced in a study of T cell clonality in common variable immunodeficiency. Profiled with immunoSEQ multiplex PCR; TCRdb holds only in-frame clones, not every one. There are 60,000 to 75,000 clones in the sample, none observed a single time. The sample was peripheral blood mononuclear cells. The source is a person aged 18 to 75 in good health.

This clone has at least ten counts. The CDR3 is CSANEIRPYEQYF. The sequenced CDR3 bases are TGCAGTGCCAACGAAATAAGGCCCTACGAG. J is TRBJ2-7 and V is TRBV20-1; D ambiguous. From the germline J gene comes the end of the CDR3, since the read stops 3 residues before it. This CDR3 region has 13 residues. The V gene lost 6 bases and the J gene lost 2 bases, with 14 bases spanning the gap. Germline V CDR1 and CDR2: DFQATT, SNEGSKA (reference sequence).

This clone was found many times. The CDR3 end falls 3 residues outside the read, so it is completed with the germline J gene. J is TRBJ2-6 and V is TRBV7-8; possible D gene TRBD1, 6 bases. V lost 0 bases to trimming and J lost 0 bases, with 9 bases between them. The CDR3 runs 17 residues. CDR1 and CDR2 (germline): SGHVS, FQNEAQ. The CDR3 region is CASSLAVGGSGANVLTF. CDR3 DNA, as far as it was read: TGTGCCAGCAGCTTAGCGGTAGGGGGCTCTGGGGCCAACGTC.

This clone showed up many times. The CDR3 goes on 3 residues after the read ends, and that part is filled in from the germline J gene. The J gene is TRBJ2-7, the V gene TRBV7-2; 7 nucleotides match TRBD1. Germline assignment: CDR1 SGHTA and CDR2 FQGNSA. V gave up 4 bases and J gave up 6 bases; unmatched junction bases: 3. The CDR3 totals 12 residues. The CDR3 region is CASSSRTGEQYF. CDR3 DNA, as far as it was read: TGTGCCAGCAGCTCGCGGACAGGCGAG. Variable domain in full (rest from reference TRBV7-2 and TRBJ2-7): GAGVSQSPSNKVTEKGKDVELRCDPISGHTALYWYRQSLGQGLEFLIYFQGNSAPDKSGLPSDRFSAERTGGSVSTLTIQRTQQEDSAVYLCASSSRTGEQYFGPGTRLTVT.

This clone was recorded many times. CDR3 in amino acids: CASSERDRGMAFF. Partial CDR3 DNA: TGTGCCAGCAGTGAACGGGACAGGGGGATG. The rearrangement uses TRBV6-1 and TRBJ1-1; 11 positions agree with TRBD1. The CDR3 is cut off 3 residues early in the read; its end comes from the germline J gene. The CDR3 is 13 residues long. Germline values: CDR1 MNHNS, CDR2 SASEGT.

Ten or more counts support this clone. The observed sequence ends 3 residues before the CDR3 terminus, with the missing tail filled in from the germline J gene. This chain links TRBV19 with TRBJ1-3, with D tentatively TRBD1 (6 bases). Trimming took 5 bases from V and 0 from J, leaving 14 bases between them. CDR1 is LNHDA and CDR2 is SQIVND in the germline V gene (reference sequence). The CDR3 contains 16 residues. The CDR3 region is CASSLWTDISGNTIYF. The CDR3 bases that were read are TGTGCCAGTAGTCTCTGGACAGACATCTCTGGAAACACC.

This clone was detected ten times or more. The observed sequence ends 3 residues before the CDR3 terminus, with the missing tail filled in from the germline J gene. This sequence joins TRBV5-1 and TRBJ1-2; 8 nucleotides align to TRBD1. This CDR3 is built from 15 residues. V shed 4 bases, J shed 0 bases, and the junction held 5 bases outside the gene matches. Looked up from germline, CDR1 is SGHRS and CDR2 is YFSETQ. CDR3 in amino acids: CASSTGQGANYGYTF. The covered CDR3 bases are TGCGCCAGCAGCACCGGACAGGGAGCTAACTATGGC.

This clone was counted many times. The read finishes 3 residues shy of the CDR3 end, and the germline J gene is used to complete it. The chain joins TRBV20-1 to TRBJ2-2, with 9 bases fitting TRBD2. The CDR3 extends over 14 amino acids. Germline V CDR1 and CDR2: DFQATT, SNEGSKA (reference sequence). J lost 4 bases, V lost 4 bases, and 4 bases had no gene match. CDR3 sequence: CSATGLASTGELFF. The sequenced CDR3 bases are TGCAGTGCTACTGGACTAGCGAGCACCGGGGAG.

CDR3 sequence reads: CASSLTGVGNTIYF. The sequenced CDR3 bases are TGTGCCAGCAGCCTAACAGGGGTTGGAAACACC. The chain is built from TRBV7-2 and TRBJ1-3; TRBD1 aligns across 7 bases. The read ends 3 residues early relative to the CDR3; the germline J gene fills the gap. Germline V gene lookup returns CDR1 SGHTA and CDR2 FQGNSA. This CDR3 region has 14 residues. Trimming cost V 5 bases and J 3 bases; bases outside gene matches: 4.

Ten or more counts support this clone. The observed sequence ends 3 residues before the CDR3 terminus, with the missing tail filled in from the germline J gene. The chain couples TRBV5-1 to TRBJ2-7; possibly TRBD1 for D (5 bases). The CDR3 contains 14 residues. The V end was cut by 0 bases, the J end by 3 bases, with 10 bases between. The V gene's germline CDR1 is SGHRS and CDR2 YFSETQ. The sequenced CDR3 bases are TGCGCCAGCAGCTTGGGGGCAGGGTTCTACGAG. This gives the protein CASSLGAGFYE. The full CDR3 protein is CASSLGAGFYEQYF. The complete variable domain, with remaining parts taken from reference TRBV5-1 and TRBJ2-7, reads KAGVTQTPRYLIKTRGQQVTLSCSPISGHRSVSWYQQTPGQGLQFLFEYFSETQRNKGNFPGRFSGRQFSNSRSEMNVSTLELGDSALYLCASSLGAGFYEQYFGPGTRLTVT.

This clone occurred many times. From the germline J gene comes the end of the CDR3, since the read stops 3 residues before it. The V call is TRBV7-2, the J call TRBJ2-7, with TRBD1 identical over 11 bases. J gave up 3 bases and V 5 bases, and 3 bases lay outside the gene matches. The germline CDR1 and CDR2 sequences are SGHTA and FQGNSA. CDR3 length equals 14 residues. CDR3 DNA (partial): TGTGCCAGCAGCCTGGGACAGGGGGGCTACGAG. This codes for CASSLGQGGYE. The entire CDR3 protein is CASSLGQGGYEQYF. The variable domain in full, with the rest retrieved from reference TRBV7-2 and TRBJ2-7, is GAGVSQSPSNKVTEKGKDVELRCDPISGHTALYWYRQSLGQGLEFLIYFQGNSAPDKSGLPSDRFSAERTGGSVSTLTIQRTQQEDSAVYLCASSLGQGGYEQYFGPGTRLTVT.

This clone was counted ten times or more. The CDR3 extends 3 residues past the end of the read, so its final part is completed from the germline J gene. The chain combines TRBV5-6 with TRBJ2-1; 12 positions agree with TRBD2. Germline V gene lookup returns CDR1 SGHDT and CDR2 YYEEEE. The CDR3 is 14 amino acids. V gave up 6 bases and J gave up 8 bases; unmatched junction bases: 6. The chain's CDR3 is CASTGLAGGYEQFF. CDR3 DNA (partial): TGTGCCAGCACGGGCCTAGCGGGAGGGTATGAG.

This clone was picked up many times. The CDR3 extends 3 residues past the end of the read, so its final part is completed from the germline J gene. The V gene is TRBV18, the J gene TRBJ2-1; D is possibly TRBD2 (6 bases). V was trimmed by 6 bases and J by 6 bases, leaving 15 bases between them. The CDR3 covers 14 residues. Germline V CDR1 and CDR2: KGHSH, LQKENI. Partial CDR3 DNA: TGTGCCAGCTCTAGAAAGAGGGGAGGCAATGAG. Translation gives CASSRKRGGNE. The CDR3 reads in full as CASSRKRGGNEQFF.

As concerns this clone: The read gets to within 3 residues of the CDR3 end, and the germline J gene fills in the rest. The chain has TRBV19 and TRBJ2-2; D is possibly TRBD1 (7 bases). V lost 3 bases to trimming and J lost 6 bases, with 23 bases between them. Germline CDR1 and CDR2: LNHDA and SQIVND (reference sequence). The CDR3 is made up of 18 amino acids. The CDR3 DNA, read in part, is TGTGCCAGTAGTATTTTTGGGGCGGGACAGTATATCGCCGGGGAG. It translates to CASSIFGAGQYIAGE. In full, the CDR3 reads CASSIFGAGQYIAGELFF.

This clone was seen ten or more times. The CDR3 end falls 3 residues outside the read, so it is completed with the germline J gene. The chain combines TRBV19 with TRBJ1-5; 8 nucleotides match TRBD1. V dropped 9 bases and J dropped 5; count of bases not matched to a gene: 9. The CDR3 is made up of 14 amino acids. Germline CDR1 is LNHDA and CDR2 is SQIVND (reference sequence). The CDR3 loop reads CASYATGGYQPQHF. CDR3 DNA, as far as it was read: TGTGCCAGCTACGCTACAGGGGGGTATCAGCCC.

This clone was recorded at least ten times. CDR3: CASSPWEQGGYGYTF. CDR3 DNA (partial): TGTGCCAGCTCACCATGGGAACAGGGAGGCTATGGC. The genes are TRBV18 and TRBJ1-2, with a tentative D call TRBD1 (6 bases). The read finishes 3 residues shy of the CDR3 end, and the germline J gene is used to complete it. Per the germline V gene, CDR1 is KGHSH and CDR2 is LQKENI. V was cut by 2 bases and J by 4 bases, with 14 bases left in between. CDR3 length equals 15 residues. The full variable domain, completed using reference TRBV18 and TRBJ1-2, is NAGVMQNPRHLVRRRGQEARLRCSPMKGHSHVYWYRQLPEEGLKFMVYLQKENIIDESGMPKERFSAEFPKEGPSILRIQQVVRGDSAAYFCASSPWEQGGYGYTFGSGTRLTVV.

This clone was seen repeatedly, ten times or more. The CDR3 goes on 3 residues after the read ends, and that part is filled in from the germline J gene. V usage is TRBV13 and J usage is TRBJ2-3; perhaps TRBD2 as D (6 bases). Per the germline V gene, CDR1 is PRHDT and CDR2 is FYEKMQ (reference sequence). The CDR3 consists of 16 residues. The germline V and J ends were trimmed by 1 base and 0 bases, with 11 bases remaining between them. CDR3 bases read: TGTGCCAGCAGCTTAGCGGGGGTTGGTAGCACAGATACG. Residues: CASSLAGVGSTDT. The full CDR3 protein reads CASSLAGVGSTDTQYF.

This clone was detected ten times or more. The CDR3 end lies 3 residues beyond the end of the read and is filled in from the germline J gene. The genes are TRBV28 and TRBJ2-6; 7 bases match TRBD1. With V trimmed by 5 bases and J by 3 bases, 4 bases remained unmatched. CDR3 length equals 15 residues. Germline V gives CDR1 MDHEN, CDR2 SYDVKM. Partial CDR3 DNA: TGTGCCAGCAGTCCAACAGGGGTTGGGGCCAACGTC. Protein product: CASSPTGVGANV. The whole CDR3 protein reads CASSPTGVGANVLTF.

Many counts were recorded for this clone. Read data end 3 residues before the CDR3 end; the end is taken from the germline J gene. This chain links TRBV19 with TRBJ1-6; 8 nucleotides match TRBD1. Germline-derived CDR1 and CDR2 are LNHDA and SQIVND (reference sequence). The CDR3 extends over 15 amino acids. The V and J ends lost 4 bases and 10 bases, in that order; junction bases with no gene match: 9. Incomplete CDR3 DNA: TGTGCCAGTAGTACCGGACAGGGCGCGAAATCACCC. Its protein product is CASSTGQGAKSP. The CDR3, in full, reads CASSTGQGAKSPLHF.

This clone was observed many times. CDR3 loop: CAWTRGAITDTQYF. CDR3 DNA (partial): TGTGCCTGGACCCGGGGGGCTATCACAGATACG. The chain has TRBV30 and TRBJ2-3, with D tentatively TRBD2 (7 bases). The read terminates 3 residues ahead of where the CDR3 ends, so the germline J gene completes it. Germline V lookup: CDR1 GTSNPN, CDR2 SVGIG (reference sequence). CDR3 length equals 14 residues. With 4 bases removed from V and 2 bases from J, the gap between germline ends came to 13 bases. The full variable domain, completed using reference TRBV30 and TRBJ2-3, is SQTIHQWPATLVQPVGSPLSLECTVEGTSNPNLYWYRQAAGRGLQLLFYSVGIGQISSEVPQNLSASRPQDRQFILSSKKLLLSDSGFYLCAWTRGAITDTQYFGPGTRLTVL.

In its sample, this clone was seen many times. The read falls 3 residues short of the CDR3 end, and the missing part is taken from the germline J gene. The rearrangement uses TRBV10-3 and TRBJ2-1; no clear D gene. V gave up 7 bases and J gave up 0 bases, with 16 bases separating them. The germline CDR1 and CDR2 sequences are ENHRY and SYGVKD. This CDR3 has 16 amino acids. The CDR3 DNA, read in part, is TGTGCCATCAAGGCACAGATCTTGAGCTCCTACAATGAG. It yields the protein CAIKAQILSSYNE. The CDR3 in its entirety is CAIKAQILSSYNEQFF.

In this sample, this clone turned up many times. The read stops 3 residues short of the end of the CDR3; the missing end is completed from the germline J gene. This chain connects TRBV5-5 to TRBJ2-7; 9 bases agree with TRBD1. This CDR3 spans 14 amino acids. The germline CDR1 and CDR2 sequences are SGHKS and YYEKEE (reference sequence). The V segment lost 5 bases and the J segment 4 bases; nucleotides outside the gene matches: 7. The CDR3 bases that were read are TGTGCCAGCAGACCGGGACAGGGACGGTACGAG. It encodes CASRPGQGRYE. The CDR3 as a whole reads CASRPGQGRYEQYF.

This clone was counted at least ten times. The read gets to within 3 residues of the CDR3 end, and the germline J gene fills in the rest. The rearrangement uses TRBV9 and TRBJ2-7; the match to TRBD2 covers 9 bases. This CDR3 is 15 amino acids long. Germline V gives CDR1 SGDLS, CDR2 YYNGEE. The V segment lost 4 bases and the J segment 3 bases; nucleotides outside the gene matches: 8. The sequenced part of the CDR3 DNA is TGTGCCAGCAGCCCGTTAGCGGGGGCCCTCTACGAG. It encodes CASSPLAGALYE. The full CDR3 protein is CASSPLAGALYEQYF.

This clone was seen ten or more times. The sequenced fragment ends 3 residues before the CDR3 boundary, so the rest is inferred from the germline J gene. The chain couples TRBV4-2 to TRBJ1-1; D unclear. CDR1 is LGHNA, CDR2 YNFKEQ, per germline. CDR3 length: 13 residues. V lost 4 bases, J lost 3 bases, and 9 bases lay in between. The sequenced part of the CDR3 DNA is TGTGCCAGCAGCCGAGACATTTACACTGAA. Its protein is CASSRDIYTE. The CDR3 in its entirety is CASSRDIYTEAFF.